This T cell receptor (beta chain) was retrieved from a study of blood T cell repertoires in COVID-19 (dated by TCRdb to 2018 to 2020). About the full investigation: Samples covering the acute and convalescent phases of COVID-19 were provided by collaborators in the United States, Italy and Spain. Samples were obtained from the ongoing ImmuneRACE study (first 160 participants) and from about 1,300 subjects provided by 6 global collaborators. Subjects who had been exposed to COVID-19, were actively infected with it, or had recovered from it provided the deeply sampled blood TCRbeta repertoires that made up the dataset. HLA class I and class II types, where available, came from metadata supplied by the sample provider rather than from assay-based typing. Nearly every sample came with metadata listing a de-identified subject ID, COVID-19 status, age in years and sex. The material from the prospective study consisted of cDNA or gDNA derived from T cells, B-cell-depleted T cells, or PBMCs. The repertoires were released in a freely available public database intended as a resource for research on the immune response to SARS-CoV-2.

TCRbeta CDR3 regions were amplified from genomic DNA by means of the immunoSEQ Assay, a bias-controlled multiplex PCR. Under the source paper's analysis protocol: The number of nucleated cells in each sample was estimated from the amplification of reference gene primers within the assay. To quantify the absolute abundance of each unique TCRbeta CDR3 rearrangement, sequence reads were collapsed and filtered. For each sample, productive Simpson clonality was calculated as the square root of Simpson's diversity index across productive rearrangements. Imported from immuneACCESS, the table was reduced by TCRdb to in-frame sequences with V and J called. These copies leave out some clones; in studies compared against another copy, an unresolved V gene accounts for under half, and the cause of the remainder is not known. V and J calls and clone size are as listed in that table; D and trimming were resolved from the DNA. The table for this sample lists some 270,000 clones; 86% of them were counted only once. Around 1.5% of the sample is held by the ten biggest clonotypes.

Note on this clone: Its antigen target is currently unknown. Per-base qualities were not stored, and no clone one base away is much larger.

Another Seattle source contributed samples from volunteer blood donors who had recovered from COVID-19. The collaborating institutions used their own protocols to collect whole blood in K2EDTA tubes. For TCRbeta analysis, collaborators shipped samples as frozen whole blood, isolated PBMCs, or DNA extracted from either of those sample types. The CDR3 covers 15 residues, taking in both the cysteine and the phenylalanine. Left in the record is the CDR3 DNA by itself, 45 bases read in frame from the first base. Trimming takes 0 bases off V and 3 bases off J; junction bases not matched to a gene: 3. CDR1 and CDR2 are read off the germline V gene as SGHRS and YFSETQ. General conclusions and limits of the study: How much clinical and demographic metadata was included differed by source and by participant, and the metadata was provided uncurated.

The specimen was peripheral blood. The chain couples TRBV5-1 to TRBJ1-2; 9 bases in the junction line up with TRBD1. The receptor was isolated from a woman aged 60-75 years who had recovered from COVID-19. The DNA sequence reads TGCGCCAGCAGCTTGGACAGGGGGCCCGACTATGGCTACACCTTC. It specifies CASSLDRGPDYGYTF.